The clone carrying this T cell receptor beta chain was observed once. Its specificity is unknown. Subsets obtained from CD4+ cells comprised CD45RA+ naive and CD45RA-negative memory cells. The data belong to a study of shared clonotypes between healthy human individuals. Points from the study as a whole: Though the depth was large, rarefaction showed that sorted-subset sequencing was incomplete.

Sequencing used immunoSEQ multiplex PCR; TCRdb keeps in-frame clones, though not all of them. The sample holds about 1.1 million clones; about 72% are singletons and the top ten take more than 0.85%. The receptor comes from a man between 18 and 29 years old in good health. Some clones in this sample may be carry-over from other donors' samples. Input material: memory CD4+ T cells from PBMCs. Indicated subset: CD45RA-negative fraction.

The CDR3 spells CASSLDRPKTSGKIYEQYF. In DNA form, the CDR3 reads TGTGCCAGCAGCTTAGACCGACCGAAGACTAGCGGGAAGATCTACGAGCAGTACTTC. The chain employs TRBV7-1 and TRBJ2-7, with 11 bases fitting TRBD2. TRBV7-1 qualifies as an ORF whose function is uncertain. This CDR3 has 19 amino acids. Germline trimming cut 4 bases from V and 3 bases from J; bases unmatched to any gene: 17.